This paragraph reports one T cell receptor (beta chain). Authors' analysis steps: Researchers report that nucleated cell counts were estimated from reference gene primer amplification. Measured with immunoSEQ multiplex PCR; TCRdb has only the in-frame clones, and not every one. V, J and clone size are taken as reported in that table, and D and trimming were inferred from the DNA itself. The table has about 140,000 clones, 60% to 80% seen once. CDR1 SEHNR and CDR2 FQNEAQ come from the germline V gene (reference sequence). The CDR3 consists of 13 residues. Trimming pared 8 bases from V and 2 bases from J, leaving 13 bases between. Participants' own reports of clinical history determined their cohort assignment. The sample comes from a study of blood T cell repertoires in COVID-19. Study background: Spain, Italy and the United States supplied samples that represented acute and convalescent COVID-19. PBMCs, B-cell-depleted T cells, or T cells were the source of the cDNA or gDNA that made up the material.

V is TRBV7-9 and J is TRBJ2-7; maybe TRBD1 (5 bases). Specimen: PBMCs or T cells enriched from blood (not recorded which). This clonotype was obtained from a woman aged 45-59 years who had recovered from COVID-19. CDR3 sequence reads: CASSLQVTYEQYF. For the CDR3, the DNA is TGTGCCAGCTCTCTACAGGTAACCTACGAGCAGTACTTC.